Shown below are 27 T cell receptor beta chains from a single sample sequenced in a study of T cell responses to AZD1222 COVID-19 vaccine. Some clones are missing from TCRdb's copy, which holds only in-frame ones; the method was immunoSEQ multiplex PCR. The data show about 74,000 clones, roughly 90% seen once. Sequencing was performed on peripheral blood, taken 28 days after the second AZD1222 dose. Source of these receptors: an adult who received the AZD1222 COVID-19 vaccine.

The gene calls are TRBV7-2 and TRBJ1-2, with D possibly TRBD1 on 5 matching bases. The CDR3 extends over 14 amino acids. V dropped 5 bases and J dropped 4 bases, with 14 bases sitting between them. Germline-derived CDR1 and CDR2 are SGHTA and FQGNSA. DNA of the CDR3: TGTGCCAGCAGCCCCGGGCTGGGGCCCTATGGCTACACCTTC. This codes for CASSPGLGPYGYTF.

The chain has TRBV11-3 and TRBJ2-7; TRBD1 matches 7 bases. Germline CDR1 and CDR2: SGHNT and YENEEA. V lost 5 bases to trimming and J lost 3 bases; unmatched junction nucleotides: 19. The CDR3 spans 18 residues. CDR3 protein: CASSPPPHRGYTFYEQYF. CDR3 sequence (DNA): TGTGCCAGCAGCCCCCCCCCGCACAGGGGTTATACCTTCTACGAGCAGTACTTC.

The chain recombines TRBV2 with TRBJ2-4, with D possibly being TRBD1 or TRBD2 (5 bases each). Germline V lookup: CDR1 SNHLY, CDR2 FYNNEI. The ends were cut back, 5 bases at V and 7 bases at J, with 12 bases in the middle. This CDR3 is 13 amino acids long. The CDR3 reads CASSTGPGNIQYF. The CDR3 DNA reads as TGTGCCAGCAGTACGGGGCCAGGGAACATTCAGTACTTC.

The rearrangement joins TRBV6-1 to TRBJ1-2; no clear D. The CDR3 is 15 residues long. V lost 3 bases to trimming and J lost 4 bases, with 15 bases between them. Germline V gene lookup returns CDR1 MNHNS and CDR2 SASEGT. CDR3 DNA sequence: TGTGCCAGCAGTGAGCCCGGGCCCCCCGTCTATGGCTACACCTTC. This codes for CASSEPGPPVYGYTF.

This rearrangement joins TRBV19 to TRBJ2-3; D is unclear. The CDR3 consists of 15 residues. V shed 4 bases and J shed 1 base, with 12 bases lying between them. Germline V gives CDR1 LNHDA, CDR2 SQIVND (reference sequence). The CDR3 is CASSTQRDGTDTQYF. CDR3 DNA: TGTGCCAGTAGTACCCAAAGGGATGGCACAGATACGCAGTATTTT.

In this sample, this clone turned up a few times. The chain joins TRBV2 to TRBJ1-5; tentative D call: TRBD1 (5 bases). Trimming removed 4 bases at V and 6 bases at J, with 13 bases between. The CDR3 sequence is 14 residues long. CDR1 is SNHLY and CDR2 is FYNNEI in the germline V gene. CDR3 sequence reads: CASSVGLPGQPQHF. CDR3 nucleotide sequence: TGTGCCAGCAGTGTGGGACTCCCGGGTCAGCCCCAGCATTTT.

V is TRBV7-9 and J is TRBJ2-3, with a tentative D call TRBD2 (6 bases). With 5 bases removed from V and 0 bases from J, the gap between germline ends came to 12 bases. CDR3 size: 15 residues. Germline CDR1 reads SEHNR; CDR2 reads FQNEAQ (reference sequence). The CDR3 sequence: CASSPLSGSTDTQYF. CDR3 bases: TGTGCCAGCAGCCCCCTGAGCGGGAGCACAGATACGCAGTATTTT.

V is TRBV19 and J is TRBJ2-6, with D hard to call. V lost 5 bases and J 1 base, leaving 9 bases between the germline ends. CDR3 length equals 15 residues. Germline assignment: CDR1 LNHDA and CDR2 SQIVND (reference sequence). CDR3 amino acids: CASSPHLSGANVLTF. CDR3 bases: TGTGCCAGTAGTCCCCACCTATCTGGGGCCAACGTCCTGACTTTC.

J is TRBJ1-2 and V is TRBV12-3 or TRBV12-4, with TRBD1 as a possible D gene (6 bases). The germline V and J ends were trimmed by 4 bases and 2 bases, with 8 bases remaining between them. This CDR3 comprises 13 residues. Here the CDR3 DNA reads TGTGCCAGCAGTTCTCAGGGGAACTATGGCTACACCTTC. Its translation is CASSSQGNYGYTF.

The rearrangement uses TRBV6-5 and TRBJ1-1; the D is unclear. The germline V gene has CDR1 MNHEY and CDR2 SVGAGI. The V and J ends lost 5 bases and 2 bases respectively, with 12 bases between them. This CDR3 has 14 amino acids. The CDR3: CASSSRTANTEAFF. The CDR3 region has the DNA TGTGCCAGCAGTAGTAGGACCGCCAACACTGAAGCTTTCTTT.

This clone was observed once. V usage is TRBV7-6 and J usage is TRBJ2-7; 8 positions agree with TRBD1. CDR1 is SGHVS and CDR2 is FNYEAQ in the germline V gene. The CDR3 is 16 residues long. V shed 2 bases and J 6 bases; nucleotides not matched to a gene: 12. Here the CDR3 DNA reads TGTGCCAGCAGCTTAAGGGGACAGGCCGCGTCAGGCGAGCAGTACTTC. This translates into CASSLRGQAASGEQYF. Drawing the rest from reference TRBV7-6 and TRBJ2-7, the complete variable domain is GAGVSQSPRYKVTKRGQDVALRCDPISGHVSLYWYRQALGQGPEFLTYFNYEAQQDKSGLPNDRFSAERPEGSISTLTIQRTEQRDSAMYRCASSLRGQAASGEQYFGPGTRLTVT.

Regarding this clone: At one end, the junction sequence differs from germline, possibly due to a read error. This chain uses TRBV19 with TRBJ2-7; TRBD2 might be the D (6 bases). Germline V gives CDR1 LNHDA, CDR2 SQIVND (reference sequence). The CDR3 contains 15 residues. In DNA form, the CDR3 reads TGTGCCAGTAGTATAGGGAGGGACGCCTCCCACGAGCAGTACTTC. It yields the protein CASSIGRDASHEQYF.

V gene TRBV5-1 combines with J gene TRBJ2-2; D perhaps matches TRBD2 (6 bases). The germline V gene has CDR1 SGHRS and CDR2 YFSETQ. This CDR3 region has 13 residues. The CDR3 protein is CAVGGAGTGELFF. As DNA, the CDR3 is TGCGCAGTTGGGGGAGCGGGCACCGGGGAGCTGTTTTTT.

This sequence joins TRBV7-2 and TRBJ2-3, with a possible D match to TRBD2 (6 bases). CDR1 is SGHTA, CDR2 FQGNSA, per germline. Trimming removed 1 base at V and 4 bases at J, with 9 bases between. This CDR3 region has 14 residues. In DNA, the CDR3 is TGTGCCAGCAGCTTAGTTGGCGGGGCAGATACGCAGTATTTT. Translating gives CASSLVGGADTQYF.

This chain links TRBV11-2 with TRBJ2-5, with TRBD2 as a possible D gene (5 bases). The CDR3 runs 12 residues. V lost 5 bases to trimming and J lost 3 bases, with 7 bases between them. The germline CDR1 and CDR2 sequences are SGHAT and FQNNGV. The CDR3 DNA reads TGTGCCAGCAGCGGACTTGAAGAGACCCAGTACTTC. This translates into CASSGLEETQYF.

The chain recombines TRBV30 with TRBJ1-5; 7 nucleotides align to TRBD1. Per the germline V gene, CDR1 is GTSNPN and CDR2 is SVGIG (reference sequence). The CDR3 loop spans 13 amino acids. After removal of 4 bases from V and 6 bases from J, the junction contained 6 bases not matched to a gene. The CDR3 sequence is CAWTTSGGQPQHF. The CDR3 bases are TGTGCCTGGACCACTTCAGGGGGTCAGCCCCAGCATTTT.

The chain recombines TRBV6-1 with TRBJ1-5; maybe TRBD1 (6 bases). Germline CDR1 reads MNHNS; CDR2 reads SASEGT. Trimming removed 2 bases from V and 6 bases from J, with 14 bases in between. This CDR3 region has 15 residues. This chain's CDR3 is CASSETQGFVQPQHF. In DNA form, the CDR3 reads TGTGCCAGCAGTGAAACTCAGGGGTTCGTTCAGCCCCAGCATTTT.

The J gene is TRBJ2-7, the V gene TRBV10-3; no clear D. Per the germline V gene, CDR1 is ENHRY and CDR2 is SYGVKD. The CDR3 has 13 residues. V lost 4 bases to trimming and J lost 3 bases, with 10 bases between them. This CDR3 is CAISVTDHYEQYF. The CDR3 bases are TGTGCCATCAGTGTAACAGATCACTACGAGCAGTACTTC.

V usage is TRBV19 and J usage is TRBJ1-6; D is unresolved. CDR1 is LNHDA, CDR2 SQIVND, per germline (reference sequence). The CDR3 totals 14 residues. V was shortened by 5 bases and J by 5 bases, with 10 bases between the two germline ends. The CDR3 spells CASSVGSHNSPLHF. In DNA form, the CDR3 reads TGTGCCAGTAGTGTGGGGAGTCATAATTCACCCCTCCACTTT.

The CDR3 DNA follows: TGTGCCAGCGGGAAAGGGGACTTCTCCTACGAGCAGTACTTC. Encoded protein: CASGKGDFSYEQYF. The chain combines TRBV9 with TRBJ2-7; maybe TRBD2 (6 bases). CDR1 and CDR2 (germline): SGDLS, YYNGEE. The CDR3 is made up of 14 amino acids. V was cut by 7 bases and J by 0 bases, with 14 bases left in between.

On this clone itself: Other DNA sequences in the same sample also yield this CDR3. V and J are TRBV3-1 (or the pseudogene TRBV3-2) and TRBJ2-5; D is unresolved. The CDR3 consists of 11 residues. In germline, CDR1 is LGHDT, CDR2 YNNKEL (reference sequence). With 2 bases removed from V and 5 bases from J, the gap between germline ends came to 3 bases. The CDR3 region is CASSQLETQYF. In DNA form, the CDR3 reads TGTGCCAGCAGCCAACTGGAGACCCAGTACTTC.

This clone is a singleton in its sample. The V gene is TRBV7-8, the J gene TRBJ1-5; 11 bases match TRBD1. J lost 2 bases, V lost 0 bases, and 9 bases had no gene match. This CDR3 region has 19 residues. Germline CDR1 and CDR2: SGHVS and FQNEAQ. The CDR3 DNA is TGTGCCAGCAGCTTAGCCAGAGGACAGGGGGCGCGGGGCAATCAGCCCCAGCATTTT. Its protein is CASSLARGQGARGNQPQHF.

This rearrangement joins TRBV3-1 (or the pseudogene TRBV3-2) to TRBJ2-7; a weak D match, TRBD1 (6 bases). Germline CDR1 is LGHDT and CDR2 is YNNKEL (reference sequence). V was pared by 3 bases and J by 6 bases, with 9 bases between. The CDR3 is made up of 12 amino acids. The CDR3 is CASSQSGVEQYF. CDR3 DNA sequence: TGTGCCAGCAGCCAGTCAGGGGTCGAGCAGTACTTC.

This chain uses TRBV6-5 with TRBJ1-5; D not certain. This CDR3 is built from 14 residues. CDR1 and CDR2 from the germline V gene are MNHEY and SVGAGI. The ends were cut back, 6 bases at V and 7 bases at J, with 16 bases in the middle. The chain's CDR3 is CASRPIGVRQPQHF. CDR3 nucleotides: TGTGCCAGCAGACCCATAGGCGTTAGACAGCCCCAGCATTTT.

This chain links TRBV18 with TRBJ2-2; TRBD2 matches 12 bases. CDR3 length: 17 residues. V trimming: 3 bases; J trimming: 5 bases; junction bases outside the gene matches: 7. CDR1 is KGHSH, CDR2 LQKENI, per germline. The CDR3 loop is CASSPQTSGSATGELFF. CDR3 sequence (DNA): TGTGCCAGCTCACCTCAGACTAGCGGGAGCGCAACCGGGGAGCTGTTTTTT.

The genes are TRBV11-2 and TRBJ2-1; D gene ambiguous. Trimming left V 3 bases short and J 0 bases short, with 12 bases between. The germline V gene encodes CDR1 SGHAT and CDR2 FQNNGV. The CDR3 extends over 16 amino acids. CDR3 in DNA: TGTGCCAGCAGCTTGCAATCCCGGTACTCCTACAATGAGCAGTTCTTC. It translates to CASSLQSRYSYNEQFF.

The chain employs TRBV12-3 or TRBV12-4 and TRBJ1-4; D ambiguous. The V end lost 1 base, the J end lost 8 bases, and 2 bases lay between the germline ends. The CDR3 is made up of 11 amino acids. The CDR3 coding sequence is TGTGCCAGCAGTTTAGTAGAAAAACTGTTTTTT. This codes for CASSLVEKLFF.